These T cell receptor beta chains were read from a single sample in a study of blood T cell repertoires in COVID-19. Produced via immunoSEQ multiplex PCR; TCRdb's table is partial and in-frame only. The sample has approximately 260,000 clones, more than 75% seen once; the top ten hold about 3.5%. The sequencing sample was made of PBMCs or T cells enriched from blood (not recorded which). The source is a middle-aged woman with acute COVID-19. The CDR3 runs from the conserved cysteine through the conserved F or W. Fields, in order: J gene, D gene, V gene, clone size, CDR3 DNA, CDR3 protein. D genes are given only for firm matches. Part of the rows lack a size; the others show once, few, many or a class for expanded clones.

TRBJ2-1 TRBD2 TRBV7-7 few TGTGCTAGCAGCTTAGGTCTAGCGGGAGAGAAGGAGCAGTTCTTC CASSLGLAGEKEQFF
TRBJ2-1 NA TRBV6-5 NA TGTGCCACCCGGATAGCGCCGAGCTCCTACAATGAGCAGTTCTTC CATRIAPSSYNEQFF
TRBJ2-7 NA TRBV5-4 few TGTGCCAGCAGCCCGAACCGGGACACCGATATCTACGAGCAGTACTTC CASSPNRDTDIYEQYF
TRBJ1-2 NA TRBV7-6 NA TGTGCCAGCAGCTTAGCTCCACAGGATACTTATGGCTACACCTTC CASSLAPQDTYGYTF
TRBJ2-1 NA TRBV24-1 NA TGTGCCACCAGTGATACATCCGCCCAAGAGGGCTCCTACAATGAGCAGTTCTTC CATSDTSAQEGSYNEQFF
TRBJ1-5 NA TRBV3-1/TRBV3-2 NA TGTGCCAGCAGCCAAGATCATAGCAATCAGCCCCAGCATTTT CASSQDHSNQPQHF
TRBJ2-5 NA TRBV29-1 NA TGCAGCTACCGCAGGACAGTACAAGAGACCCAGTACTTC CSYRRTVQETQYF
TRBJ2-1 TRBD2 TRBV7-7 NA TGTGCTAGCAGCTCAACTAGCGGGAGTGATGAGCAGTTCTTC CASSSTSGSDEQFF
TRBJ1-1 TRBD1 TRBV29-1 NA TGCAGCGCCCGGGACAGGGGGAACACTGAAGCTTTCTTT CSARDRGNTEAFF
TRBJ2-3 NA TRBV11-1 NA TGTGCCAGCAGCCTCGGGGTTTCAGATACGCAGTATTTT CASSLGVSDTQYF
TRBJ2-1 TRBD2 TRBV5-4 once TGTGCCAGCAGCAGACTAGCGGATGACAATGAGCAGTTCTTC CASSRLADDNEQFF
TRBJ2-7 NA TRBV2 once TGTGCCAGCAGTGGTGTAGTTCCCCCCCCCTACGAGCAGTACTTC CASSGVVPPPYEQYF
TRBJ1-2 NA TRBV7-9 NA TGTGCCAGCAGCTTGACACCCGACTATGGCTACACCTTC CASSLTPDYGYTF
TRBJ2-1 TRBD1 TRBV4-2 once TGTGCCAGCAGCCAAGGTGAAGGGACAGTAGTCAATGAGCAGTTCTTC CASSQGEGTVVNEQFF
TRBJ2-2 TRBD2 TRBV15 NA TGTGCCACCAGCAGAGGGAGGGCGGGAGTTGGCGGGGAGCTGTTTTTT CATSRGRAGVGGELFF
TRBJ2-5 TRBD2 TRBV15 NA TGTGCCACCAGCAGAGATGTGGCGGGGGAAGGAGTAGAGACCCAGTACTTC CATSRDVAGEGVETQYF
TRBJ1-4 TRBD1 TRBV5-1 NA TGCGCCAGCAAGCCGGGACAGGGTGGATTAAGTGAAAAACTGTTTTTT CASKPGQGGLSEKLFF
TRBJ1-6 NA TRBV19 NA TGTGCCAGTAGTATGTACGGGGACTATAGTTCACCCCTCCACTTT CASSMYGDYSSPLHF
TRBJ1-5 NA TRBV7-2 NA TGTGCCAGCAGCTTAGACAGGGACAACAATCAGCCCCAGCATTTT CASSLDRDNNQPQHF
TRBJ1-1 NA TRBV6-6 NA TGTGCCAGCAGTTACCGCGGGGGGCCTATGAACACTGAAGCTTTCTTT CASSYRGGPMNTEAFF
TRBJ2-7 TRBD1 TRBV28 few TGTGCCAGCAGCGACAGGGAAAACTCCTACGAGCAGTACTTC CASSDRENSYEQYF
TRBJ2-2 NA TRBV19 few TGTGCCAGTAGTACCCAACAGGGATCCACCGGGGAGCTGTTTTTT CASSTQQGSTGELFF
TRBJ2-1 TRBD2 TRBV7-3 NA TGTGCCAGCAGCGAACCGGGGACTAGCGGGCCGCGCTCCTACAATGAGCAGTTCTTC CASSEPGTSGPRSYNEQFF
TRBJ1-1 TRBD1 TRBV5-1 NA TGCGCCAGCAGTCTCACAGGGGGCTACACTGAAGCTTTCTTT CASSLTGGYTEAFF
TRBJ1-4 TRBD1 TRBV19 few TGTGCCAGTAGTATCCGAAGACAGGGTAATGAAAAACTGTTTTTT CASSIRRQGNEKLFF
TRBJ2-1 NA TRBV29-1 NA TGCAGCGTTTTAGCGGAGCAAACAAAAGTGGAGCAGTTCTTC CSVLAEQTKVEQFF
TRBJ2-5 TRBD2 TRBV3-1/TRBV3-2 NA TGTGCCAGCAGCCAAGATTGGGCTAGCGGACAAGAGACCCAGTACTTC CASSQDWASGQETQYF
TRBJ2-2 NA TRBV19 NA TGTGCCAGTAGTGGATCCGGGGTAGACACCGGGGAGCTGTTTTTT CASSGSGVDTGELFF
TRBJ2-7 NA TRBV28 NA TGTGCCAGCAGGAACAGGGTAGACGAGCAGTACTTC CASRNRVDEQYF
TRBJ2-3 NA TRBV7-2 NA TGTGCCAGCAGCTTCTCTAGCAAGGATACGCAGTATTTT CASSFSSKDTQYF
TRBJ2-1 TRBD2 TRBV5-6 NA TGTGCCAGCAGACTAGCGGGAGGGTCTTACAATGAGCAGTTCTTC CASRLAGGSYNEQFF
TRBJ2-1 NA TRBV10-2 NA TGCGCCAGCAGTGAGTCTGACGTTAGCGGCCGTACGGGGTTCTTC CASSESDVSGRTGFF
TRBJ1-5 NA TRBV24-1 NA TGTGCCACCAGTAGGACTGCTTCGTCCGCCCAGCATTTT CATSRTASSAQHF